The table lists the clone carrying this TCR beta chain with a count of one. The antigen remains undetermined. Germline CDR1 is PRHDT and CDR2 is FYEKMQ (reference sequence). V trimming: 1 base; J trimming: 6 bases; junction bases outside the gene matches: 3. The CDR3 is made up of 15 amino acids. The source of the sample is a study of cytomegalovirus exposure and HLA in healthy donors. Study findings and constraints: In vitro assays verified that three CMV-associated chains recognized CMV antigens specifically. For cytomegalovirus status, the classifier reportedly gave diagnoses with high specificity and sensitivity.

The repertoire was sequenced with immunoSEQ multiplex PCR; TCRdb's copy has only in-frame clones and lacks some. The data contain 150,000 to 180,000 clones, around 84% of them seen just once; the ten biggest clones take up 2% to 2.5%. The chain joins TRBV13 to TRBJ2-1; 10 positions match TRBD2. Sequencing was performed on PBMCs. The receptor's source is a human donor in good health. The CDR3 loop is CASSLDPSGGNEQFF. The CDR3 region has the DNA TGTGCCAGCAGCTTAGACCCTAGCGGGGGCAATGAGCAGTTCTTC.